These 3 T cell receptor beta chains were sequenced from one sample in a study of control samples from healthy donors and cancer patients. Assay: immunoSEQ multiplex PCR; the TCRdb copy retains only in-frame clones and omits some. The table lists some 150,000 clones, 91% of them singletons. The source material was blood. All receptors derive from a man aged 25 to 40 in good health.

The chain combines TRBV18 with TRBJ1-2, with D perhaps matching TRBD1 (5 bases). Trimming stripped 3 bases from V and 10 bases from J, with 24 bases between. This CDR3 region has 16 residues. CDR1 and CDR2 from the germline V gene are KGHSH and LQKENI. The CDR3 nucleotides are TGTGCCAGCTCACCTCTCCAGGGAGCATCCCTAGATACCTACACCTTC. It codes for CASSPLQGASLDTYTF.

This sequence joins TRBV9 and TRBJ2-3; D might be TRBD2 (5 bases). This CDR3 contains 17 residues. The ends were cut back, 0 bases at V and 2 bases at J, with 16 bases in the middle. Germline V gene lookup returns CDR1 SGDLS and CDR2 YYNGEE. The CDR3 here is CASSVGVTPGNTDTQYF. In DNA, the CDR3 is TGTGCCAGCAGCGTAGGGGTGACTCCCGGGAACACAGATACGCAGTATTTT.

This chain links TRBV27 with TRBJ1-2, with a weak D call TRBD1 (5 bases). Germline-derived CDR1 and CDR2 are MNHEY and SMNVEV (reference sequence). Trimming cost V 3 bases and J 7 bases, with 15 bases left between them. This CDR3 has 14 residues. The CDR3 is CASSFGGVTGGYTF. The CDR3 DNA is TGTGCCAGCAGTTTCGGAGGGGTAACGGGTGGCTACACCTTC.